This entry is about one TCR beta chain. The method was immunoSEQ multiplex PCR; TCRdb's version includes in-frame clones alone and lacks a portion of them. The sample includes 650,000 to 800,000 clones, around 90% seen only once; the top ten take 20% to 25%. This sample is part of a study of shared clonotypes between healthy human individuals. Study-wide context: Each donor's CD8 memory used one plate, CD8 naive two, each CD4 subset three.

The CDR3 contains 16 residues. Deletions cut 3 bases from V and 2 bases from J, with 15 bases between. Germline CDR1 reads SGDLS; CDR2 reads YYNGEE. The naive CD8 fraction comprised CD45RO-negative cells positively selected for CCR7 and excluded terminally differentiated effector memory CD45RA+ cells. The donors, healthy adults who were HIV-negative, had experienced no recent acute infections or vaccinations. Only Caucasian adults living in Nashville, Tennessee made up the donor group. The sequenced material came from naive CD8+ T cells sorted from blood. The TCR was taken from a young man in good health. The chain links TRBV9 to TRBJ1-3; D is possibly TRBD1 (6 bases). The CDR3, as DNA: TGTGCCAGCAGCGACCACAGGGAAAAGGCTGGAAACACCATATATTTT. It codes for CASSDHREKAGNTIYF. Full variable domain (outside the CDR3, taken from reference TRBV9 and TRBJ1-3): DSGVTQTPKHLITATGQRVTLRCSPRSGDLSVYWYQQSLDQGLQFLIQYYNGEERAKGNILERFSAQQFPDLHSELNLSSLELGDSALYFCASSDHREKAGNTIYFGEGSWLTVV.